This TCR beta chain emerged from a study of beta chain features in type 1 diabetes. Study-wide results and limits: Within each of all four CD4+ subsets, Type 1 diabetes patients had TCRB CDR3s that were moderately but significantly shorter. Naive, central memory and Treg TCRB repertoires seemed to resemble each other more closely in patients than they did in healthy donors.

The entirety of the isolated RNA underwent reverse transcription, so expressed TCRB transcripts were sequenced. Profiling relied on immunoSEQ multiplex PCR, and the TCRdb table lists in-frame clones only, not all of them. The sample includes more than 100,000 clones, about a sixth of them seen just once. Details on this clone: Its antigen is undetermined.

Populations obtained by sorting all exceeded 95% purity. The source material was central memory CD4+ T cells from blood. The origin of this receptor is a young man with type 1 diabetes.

The CDR3 nucleotides read TGTGCCAGCAGCTTATCTGGATCTGGGGCCAACGTCCTGACTTTC. Its protein is CASSLSGSGANVLTF. The gene calls are TRBV7-8 and TRBJ2-6; D remains ambiguous. The CDR3 consists of 15 residues. Germline-derived CDR1 and CDR2 are SGHVS and FQNEAQ. The V and J ends lost 2 bases and 1 base respectively, with 6 bases between them. Based on the CDR3 plus reference TRBV7-8 and TRBJ2-6, the full variable domain is GAGVSQSPRYKVAKRGQDVALRCDPISGHVSLFWYQQALGQGPEFLTYFQNEAQLDKSGLPSDRFFAERPEGSVSTLKIQRTQQEDSAVYLCASSLSGSGANVLTFGAGSRLTVL.